These 2 T cell receptor beta chains originate from one sample sequenced in a study of blood T cell repertoires in COVID-19. Clones were read by immunoSEQ multiplex PCR, and TCRdb kept only the in-frame ones, dropping some. The profile shows 20,000 to 25,000 clones, more than 80% of them singletons. Sequencing used peripheral blood. Receptors were obtained from a human donor in a cohort sampled during active COVID-19.

The chain links TRBV19 to TRBJ2-7, with 9 bases matching TRBD2. The CDR3 is made up of 15 amino acids. The V and J ends lost 4 bases and 5 bases, in that order; junction bases with no gene match: 9. CDR1 is LNHDA and CDR2 is SQIVND in the germline V gene (reference sequence). CDR3 loop: CASSTSGATEDEQYF. The CDR3, as DNA: TGTGCCAGTAGTACTAGCGGGGCTACGGAGGACGAGCAGTACTTC.

The rearrangement uses TRBV6-4 and TRBJ1-4, with 12 bases identical to TRBD1. The CDR3 is 15 residues long. Germline V gene lookup returns CDR1 MRHNA and CDR2 SNTAGT. After removal of 2 bases from V and 10 bases from J, the junction contained 5 bases not matched to a gene. The DNA for the CDR3 is TGTGCCAGCAGTGACCAGGGGACAGGGGGCCGAAAACTGTTTTTT. This codes for CASSDQGTGGRKLFF.